These 21 T cell receptor beta chains share one sample of origin, sequenced in a study of T cell changes during pregnancy in multiple sclerosis. TCRdb's table, derived via immunoSEQ multiplex PCR, lists solely in-frame clones and lacks some. Of about 40,000 clones listed, approximately 90% are singletons. The sample here was CD4+ T cells from peripheral blood mononuclear cells, taken before pregnancy. These receptors were obtained from a female donor with multiple sclerosis, enrolled in a pregnancy study.

This clone was detected a few times. The J gene is TRBJ1-6, the V gene TRBV27; no definite D call. Per germline, CDR1 MNHEY and CDR2 SMNVEV (reference sequence). The CDR3 is 15 residues long. The CDR3 protein is CASREGSSYNSPLHF. CDR3 nucleotides: TGTGCATCTAGGGAAGGGAGCTCCTATAATTCACCCCTCCACTTT.

This clone was picked up a small number of times. This chain uses TRBV19 with TRBJ1-2; D is possibly TRBD1 (6 bases). The CDR3 sequence is 13 residues long. V lost 6 bases to trimming and J lost 7 bases, with 15 bases between them. The germline CDR1 and CDR2 sequences are LNHDA and SQIVND (reference sequence). CDR3 bases: TGTGCCAGTAGGAATGACAGGACCTCTGGCTACACCTTC. It yields the protein CASRNDRTSGYTF. The entire variable domain, with the rest obtained from reference TRBV19 and TRBJ1-2, is as follows: DGGITQSPKYLFRKEGQNVTLSCEQNLNHDAMYWYRQDPGQGLRLIYYSQIVNDFQKGDIAEGYSVSREKKESFPLTVTSAQKNPTAFYLCASRNDRTSGYTFGSGTRLTVV.

The chain has TRBV2 and TRBJ2-5; 8 bases map to TRBD2. V gave up 6 bases and J gave up 5 bases; unmatched junction bases: 8. The CDR3 has 14 residues. Looked up from germline, CDR1 is SNHLY and CDR2 is FYNNEI. The CDR3 loop reads CASRTGTRRETQYF. The CDR3 DNA reads TGTGCCAGCAGAACCGGGACTAGAAGGGAGACCCAGTACTTC.

This chain links TRBV6-5 with TRBJ1-3; D possibly corresponds to TRBD1 (5 bases). Trimming pared 10 bases from V and 1 base from J, leaving 17 bases between. Germline V lookup: CDR1 MNHEY, CDR2 SVGAGI. CDR3 size: 15 residues. This CDR3 is CATLLAQGSGNTIYF. DNA of the CDR3: TGTGCCACCCTCCTTGCCCAGGGATCTGGAAACACCATATATTTT.

The chain is built from TRBV7-3 and TRBJ2-6; 7 bases line up with TRBD1. CDR3 size: 15 residues. J lost 2 bases, V lost 2 bases, and 0 bases had no gene match. Germline V CDR1 and CDR2: SGHTA, FQGTGA. CDR3 coding DNA: TGTGCCAGCAGCTTAGGGACAGCTGGGGCCAACGTCCTGACTTTC. This gives the protein CASSLGTAGANVLTF.

The rearrangement links TRBV11-3 to TRBJ2-1; D remains unclear. V dropped 5 bases and J dropped 7 bases, with 15 bases sitting between them. Germline V CDR1 and CDR2: SGHNT, YENEEA. This CDR3 comprises 14 residues. CDR3 residues: CASSPRGHWNEQFF. The DNA of the CDR3 is TGTGCCAGCAGCCCCCGAGGCCATTGGAATGAGCAGTTCTTC.

V is TRBV7-2 and J is TRBJ1-1, with 7 bases that match TRBD1. The CDR3 length is 14 residues. CDR1 and CDR2 (germline): SGHTA, FQGNSA. V shed 1 base, J shed 5 bases, and the junction held 4 bases outside the gene matches. The CDR3 sequence is CASSLEGGRTEAFF. DNA for the CDR3: TGTGCCAGCAGCTTAGAAGGGGGCAGGACTGAAGCTTTCTTT.

The chain joins TRBV7-2 to TRBJ2-1; 8 nucleotides match TRBD1. CDR1 SGHTA and CDR2 FQGNSA come from the germline V gene. The V gene end was trimmed by 5 bases and the J gene end by 3 bases; junction bases not matched to a gene: 6. The CDR3 is 15 residues long. The CDR3 spells CASSEQGGSYNEQFF. The CDR3, as DNA: TGTGCCAGCAGCGAACAGGGGGGAAGCTACAATGAGCAGTTCTTC.

The V gene is TRBV19, the J gene TRBJ2-3, with D possibly matching TRBD2 (6 bases). V was pared by 7 bases and J by 2 bases, with 10 bases between. The length of the CDR3 is 13 residues. Per germline, CDR1 LNHDA and CDR2 SQIVND (reference sequence). The CDR3 loop reads CASTRGYTDTQYF. CDR3 DNA sequence: TGTGCCAGTACCCGGGGGTACACAGATACGCAGTATTTT.

The rearrangement links TRBV2 to TRBJ1-4; TRBD1 is a possible D gene (5 bases). The CDR3 extends over 15 amino acids. V was pared by 6 bases and J by 0 bases, with 11 bases between. Germline V CDR1 and CDR2: SNHLY, FYNNEI. CDR3 sequence (DNA): TGTGCCAGCAGCCGGGGGAAAGCAACTAATGAAAAACTGTTTTTT. This encodes CASSRGKATNEKLFF.

The CDR3: CASSLRGNTEAFF. CDR3 DNA: TGCGCCAGCAGCCTCAGGGGGAACACTGAAGCTTTCTTT. The chain uses TRBV4-3 and TRBJ1-1; TRBD1 is a possible D gene (6 bases). The CDR3 contains 13 residues. V was shortened by 4 bases and J by 1 base, with 7 bases between the two germline ends. The germline CDR1 and CDR2 sequences are LGHNA and YSLEER.

In this sample, this clone turned up a few times. This sequence joins TRBV2 and TRBJ1-1; 7 nucleotides match TRBD1. The junction had 8 bases not matched to a gene; V was cut back by 7 bases and J by 0 bases. CDR3 length equals 15 residues. Germline values: CDR1 SNHLY, CDR2 FYNNEI. CDR3 nucleotide sequence: TGTGCCAGCATCCCGACAGGGAGATTGAACACTGAAGCTTTCTTT. Protein: CASIPTGRLNTEAFF.

This clone was observed once. The gene calls are TRBV10-1 and TRBJ2-3; TRBD2 might be the D (7 bases). Germline values: CDR1 WNHNN, CDR2 SYGVQD (reference sequence). Trimming removed 0 bases from V and 0 bases from J, with 19 bases in between. This CDR3 is 19 amino acids long. The CDR3 spells CASSESSTRGAGSTDTQYF. CDR3 coding DNA: TGCGCCAGCAGTGAGTCTTCAACCCGGGGGGCGGGGAGCACAGATACGCAGTATTTT.

The V and J genes are TRBV9 and TRBJ2-2; no firm D call. V was clipped by 4 bases and J by 1 base, with 8 bases between them. Germline values: CDR1 SGDLS, CDR2 YYNGEE. CDR3 length equals 14 residues. Written as DNA, the CDR3 is TGTGCCAGCAGCCTCCTACTGAACACCGGGGAGCTGTTTTTT. As protein: CASSLLLNTGELFF.

The chain is built from TRBV7-9 and TRBJ1-1, with D unclear. Germline loops: CDR1 SEHNR, CDR2 FQNEAQ (reference sequence). V was clipped by 0 bases and J by 6 bases, with 11 bases between them. This CDR3 is 14 amino acids long. In DNA, the CDR3 is TGTGCCAGCAGCTTAGCGCGGGGTTGGGCTGAAGCTTTCTTT. Protein product: CASSLARGWAEAFF.

This rearrangement joins TRBV6-1 to TRBJ1-4; 7 bases line up with TRBD1. Germline V CDR1 and CDR2: MNHNS, SASEGT. V shed 8 bases, J shed 5 bases, and the junction held 5 bases outside the gene matches. The CDR3 consists of 13 residues. CDR3 nucleotides: TGTGCCAGCGAGGACAGGAACAATGAAAAACTGTTTTTT. Translation: CASEDRNNEKLFF.

The sample holds one count of this clone. The chain employs TRBV28 and TRBJ2-7, with D tentatively TRBD2 (5 bases). Germline values: CDR1 MDHEN, CDR2 SYDVKM. The CDR3 contains 16 residues. Trimming took off 2 bases at V and 0 bases at J, with 14 bases between the two ends. CDR3 DNA: TGTGCCAGCAGTTTAGAGCGACTATCCCTCTCCTACGAGCAGTACTTC. It translates to CASSLERLSLSYEQYF.

The V call is TRBV2, the J call TRBJ1-5; D unclear. V lost 4 bases and J 1 base, leaving 17 bases between the germline ends. There are 17 residues in the CDR3. Germline CDR1 reads SNHLY; CDR2 reads FYNNEI. The DNA of the CDR3 is TGTGCCAGCAGTGTACGAGGGCTAGGGAGCAGCAATCAGCCCCAGCATTTT. Translated, it gives CASSVRGLGSSNQPQHF. The complete variable domain, with remaining parts taken from reference TRBV2 and TRBJ1-5, reads EPEVTQTPSHQVTQMGQEVILRCVPISNHLYFYWYRQILGQKVEFLVSFYNNEISEKSEIFDDQFSVERPDGSNFTLKIRSTKLEDSAMYFCASSVRGLGSSNQPQHFGDGTRLSIL.

This clone was counted only a few times. The genes are TRBV6-5 and TRBJ1-5; D possibly corresponds to TRBD1 (5 bases). CDR1 and CDR2 (germline): MNHEY, SVGAGI. Trimming removed 8 bases at V and 11 bases at J, with 16 bases between. This CDR3 spans 12 amino acids. CDR3 coding DNA: TGTGCCAGCGGTACCCAGGGCGAAGCCCAGCATTTT. This gives the protein CASGTQGEAQHF.

The rearrangement joins TRBV7-3 to TRBJ2-1; TRBD2 matches 7 bases. V dropped 0 bases and J dropped 4; count of bases not matched to a gene: 3. Germline CDR1 and CDR2: SGHTA and FQGTGA. The CDR3 is made up of 15 amino acids. The CDR3, as DNA: TGTGCCAGCAGCTTAACGACGGGGGGTTACAATGAGCAGTTCTTC. Translating it yields CASSLTTGGYNEQFF.

This clone occurred once. The chain uses TRBV6-1 and TRBJ1-4; 7 bases map to TRBD1. Per the germline V gene, CDR1 is MNHNS and CDR2 is SASEGT. The ends lost 6 bases at V and 7 bases at J; junction bases unmatched: 5. CDR3 length: 13 amino acids. DNA for the CDR3: TGTGCCAGCAGGGAGACAGGGACTGAAAAACTGTTTTTT. This gives the protein CASRETGTEKLFF.